This TCR beta chain was profiled in a study of T-cell memory formation after mild COVID-19. Study-level points and caveats: In second-wave clones peaking day 37, SARS-CoV-2 specificity remained unconfirmed. Shrinking CD4+ clones were chiefly CM and EM; CD8+ ones were chiefly EMRA. Prior to infection, memory already included some responding clones, suggesting cross-reactive memory joined.

This clonotype was detected many times. The antigen remains undetermined. The CDR3 is made up of 17 amino acids. V lost 5 bases to trimming and J lost 2 bases; unmatched junction nucleotides: 10. Employing constant-segment primers, 5'RACE generated TCR alpha and TCR beta cDNA libraries bearing sample barcodes and UMIs. TCRdb processed the 5' RACE reads anew with MiXCR; each CDR3 protein has one entry. This sample yields about 320,000 distinct CDR3 sequences, of which 13% to 15% are seen a single time; roughly a fifth belongs to the top ten. The sample taken for sequencing was PBMCs or a T cell subset sorted from them (not recorded which). This receptor was identified in a man younger than 30 who had mild COVID-19 (a few samples of this study predate the infection). Cell type and time point are not known. The chain couples TRBV12-3 or TRBV12-4 to TRBJ2-5; 11 nucleotides line up with TRBD2. This CDR3 is CASSDGASGGTQETQYF. The CDR3 DNA follows: TGTGCCAGCAGTGACGGGGCTAGCGGGGGGACTCAAGAGACCCAGTACTTC.